Listed here are 26 T cell receptor beta chains from one sample, sequenced in a study of blood T cell repertoires in COVID-19. Profiling relied on immunoSEQ multiplex PCR, and the TCRdb table lists in-frame clones only, not all of them. The sample includes some 220,000 clones, about 85% seen only once; the top ten take 18%. Input material: peripheral blood. All receptors come from a woman aged 80 or over with active or convalescent COVID-19.

The chain has TRBV19 and TRBJ1-4; 7 bases map to TRBD1. This CDR3 has 14 residues. The germline gives CDR1 LNHDA, CDR2 SQIVND (reference sequence). The J segment lost 2 bases and the V segment lost 6 bases, leaving 3 bases of the junction unmatched. The CDR3 region is CASSSDRTNEKLFF. The CDR3 nucleotides are TGTGCCAGTAGCTCGGACAGGACTAATGAAAAACTGTTTTTT.

The J gene is TRBJ1-2, the V gene TRBV15, with D perhaps TRBD1 (5 bases). This CDR3 has 17 residues. The ends were cut back, 5 bases at V and 6 bases at J, with 25 bases in the middle. CDR1 is LNHNV and CDR2 is YYDKDF in the germline V gene (reference sequence). CDR3 DNA sequence: TGTGCCACCAGCCGCGGGGCGGGGGAGCCCCTACTAGATGGCTACACCTTC. The encoded protein is CATSRGAGEPLLDGYTF.

The V call is TRBV4-2, the J call TRBJ1-3, with TRBD1 identical over 8 bases. The V gene's germline CDR1 is LGHNA and CDR2 YNFKEQ. This CDR3 comprises 15 residues. Unmatched junction bases numbered 2, after V lost 2 bases and J lost 2 bases. This CDR3 reads CASSQTGGTGNTIYF. Here the CDR3 DNA reads TGTGCCAGCAGCCAAACAGGGGGAACTGGAAACACCATATATTTT.

This rearrangement joins TRBV28 to TRBJ1-1; a possible D gene is TRBD1 (6 bases). Germline V CDR1 and CDR2: MDHEN, SYDVKM. V was clipped by 5 bases and J by 1 base, with 14 bases between them. The CDR3 totals 15 residues. The CDR3 DNA reads as TGTGCCAGCAGTAGGTTAGGGGGGGGGAACACTGAAGCTTTCTTT. Translation gives CASSRLGGGNTEAFF.

The sample holds a few counts of this clone. The chain combines TRBV10-1 with TRBJ2-2; 7 nucleotides line up with TRBD1. V gave up 1 base and J gave up 3 bases; unmatched junction bases: 2. CDR3 length equals 15 residues. Looked up from germline, CDR1 is WNHNN and CDR2 is SYGVQD (reference sequence). CDR3 nucleotide sequence: TGCGCCAGCAGTGAGTGGCAGGGGGACACCGGGGAGCTGTTTTTT. This translates into CASSEWQGDTGELFF.

This clone has more than one count but fewer than ten. The genes are TRBV28 and TRBJ1-2; 8 nucleotides align to TRBD1. This CDR3 spans 13 amino acids. The V gene end was trimmed by 5 bases and the J gene end by 6 bases; junction bases not matched to a gene: 5. Germline CDR1 and CDR2: MDHEN and SYDVKM. CDR3 coding DNA: TGTGCCAGCAGTCAGGGGGCGAGAAATGGCTACACCTTC. This encodes CASSQGARNGYTF.

The chain uses TRBV11-3 and TRBJ2-7; 7 bases match TRBD1. Germline lookup yields CDR1 SGHNT and CDR2 YENEEA. CDR3 size: 14 residues. V shed 3 bases, J shed 0 bases, and the junction held 2 bases outside the gene matches. The CDR3 region has the DNA TGTGCCAGCAGCTTGGGACAGAGCTCCTACGAGCAGTACTTC. It specifies CASSLGQSSYEQYF.

The V call is TRBV5-6, the J call TRBJ2-7; 7 bases align to TRBD2. Germline lookup yields CDR1 SGHDT and CDR2 YYEEEE. The CDR3 consists of 13 residues. V was clipped by 0 bases and J by 6 bases; unmatched bases: 3. Here the CDR3 DNA reads TGTGCCAGCAGCTTGGGCCCGGGGGGCGAGCAGTACTTC. It codes for CASSLGPGGEQYF.

The J gene is TRBJ2-7, the V gene TRBV9; 10 bases are shared with TRBD2. The V gene end was trimmed by 0 bases and the J gene end by 6 bases; junction bases not matched to a gene: 6. This CDR3 has 15 amino acids. Germline V lookup: CDR1 SGDLS, CDR2 YYNGEE. CDR3: CASSVAVAGGAEQYF. The CDR3 DNA reads as TGTGCCAGCAGCGTAGCGGTAGCGGGAGGCGCCGAGCAGTACTTC.

CDR3 sequence (DNA): TGTGCCAGCAGCCAAGACTGGCAGGGGGGAGAGACCCAGTACTTC. This sequence encodes CASSQDWQGGETQYF. The chain carries TRBV3-1 (or the pseudogene TRBV3-2) and TRBJ2-5; D is possibly TRBD1 (7 bases). Germline V gene data show CDR1 as LGHDT and CDR2 as YNNKEL (reference sequence). The CDR3 consists of 15 residues. Trimming stripped 0 bases from V and 4 bases from J, with 12 bases between.

The chain uses TRBV18 and TRBJ2-3; D remains ambiguous. V was clipped by 3 bases and J by 2 bases, with 12 bases between them. CDR3 size: 15 residues. The germline gives CDR1 KGHSH, CDR2 LQKENI. CDR3 nucleotides: TGTGCCAGCTCACCCGACTTCCCTGACACAGATACGCAGTATTTT. This gives the protein CASSPDFPDTDTQYF.

The chain recombines TRBV19 with TRBJ1-2; TRBD1 aligns across 7 bases. Germline CDR1 reads LNHDA; CDR2 reads SQIVND (reference sequence). After removal of 5 bases from V and 0 bases from J, the junction contained 6 bases not matched to a gene. CDR3 size: 15 residues. The CDR3 nucleotides read TGTGCCAGTAGTGTGGGGACAGTGACTAACTATGGCTACACCTTC. Protein: CASSVGTVTNYGYTF.

A word on this clone: The sample has other DNA sequences that encode this CDR3 too. V is TRBV18 and J is TRBJ2-3; D is ambiguous. Germline CDR1 and CDR2: KGHSH and LQKENI. The CDR3 has 12 residues. V was pared by 1 base and J by 4 bases, with 3 bases between. CDR3 amino acids: CASSPLADTQYF. The CDR3 nucleotides read TGTGCCAGCTCACCACTCGCAGATACGCAGTATTTT. The whole variable domain, remainder taken from reference TRBV18 and TRBJ2-3, is NAGVMQNPRHLVRRRGQEARLRCSPMKGHSHVYWYRQLPEEGLKFMVYLQKENIIDESGMPKERFSAEFPKEGPSILRIQQVVRGDSAAYFCASSPLADTQYFGPGTRLTVL.

The genes are TRBV23-1 and TRBJ1-2, with D perhaps matching TRBD1 (6 bases). TRBV23-1 is noted as an ORF with a role that remains uncertain. The CDR3 sequence is 18 residues long. V lost 1 base and J 2 bases, leaving 20 bases between the germline ends. The CDR3 DNA reads as TGCGCCAGCAGTCAATTCCCTAGTGAAAAAAGGGGGAACTATGGCTACACCTTC. Protein: CASSQFPSEKRGNYGYTF.

The V gene is TRBV27, the J gene TRBJ2-7; the D is unclear. Germline V CDR1 and CDR2: MNHEY, SMNVEV (reference sequence). The CDR3 runs to 13 residues. V was pared by 3 bases and J by 5 bases, with 11 bases between. The CDR3 protein is CASSFDHFNEQYF. The DNA of the CDR3 is TGTGCCAGCAGTTTTGATCACTTTAACGAGCAGTACTTC.

This chain links TRBV5-1 with TRBJ2-1; D perhaps matches TRBD1 (6 bases). This CDR3 contains 12 residues. Germline V gene data show CDR1 as SGHRS and CDR2 as YFSETQ. V shed 4 bases and J shed 6 bases, with 8 bases lying between them. This CDR3 reads CASSQQGNEQFF. The CDR3 nucleotides are TGCGCCAGCAGCCAACAGGGCAATGAGCAGTTCTTC.

V gene TRBV9 combines with J gene TRBJ2-7; the match to TRBD2 covers 10 bases. J was trimmed by 3 bases and V by 4 bases; bases with no gene match: 7. The V gene's germline CDR1 is SGDLS and CDR2 YYNGEE. The length of the CDR3 is 15 residues. The CDR3 DNA is TGTGCCAGCAGCCCCAGGACTAGCGGCTTCTACGAGCAGTACTTC. The encoded protein is CASSPRTSGFYEQYF.

This sequence joins TRBV5-4 and TRBJ2-7; D possibly corresponds to TRBD2 (5 bases). Trimming took off 9 bases at V and 1 base at J, with 17 bases between the two ends. The germline CDR1 and CDR2 sequences are SGHNT and YYREEE (reference sequence). The CDR3 is made up of 14 amino acids. The CDR3 region is CAMTKWAASYEQYF. CDR3 nucleotides: TGTGCCATGACTAAATGGGCTGCGTCCTACGAGCAGTACTTC.

This chain connects TRBV28 to TRBJ1-4, with 7 bases identical to TRBD1. Unmatched junction bases numbered 3, after V lost 7 bases and J lost 7 bases. The CDR3 runs 12 residues. CDR1 MDHEN and CDR2 SYDVKM come from the germline V gene. The CDR3, as DNA: TGTGCCAGCACCGACAGGGTTGAAAAACTGTTTTTT. Translating it yields CASTDRVEKLFF.

The V call is TRBV5-4, the J call TRBJ2-5; 7 bases are shared with TRBD1. Germline V gene data show CDR1 as SGHNT and CDR2 as YYREEE (reference sequence). V dropped 5 bases and J dropped 3; count of bases not matched to a gene: 13. The CDR3 consists of 16 residues. The CDR3, as DNA: TGTGCCAGCAGTCCAGCACCGGGACAGCCGAAAGAGACCCAGTACTTC. Translated: CASSPAPGQPKETQYF.

V is TRBV9 and J is TRBJ2-1; D possibly corresponds to TRBD1 (5 bases). V dropped 0 bases and J dropped 10 bases, with 14 bases sitting between them. The V gene's germline CDR1 is SGDLS and CDR2 YYNGEE. The CDR3 totals 14 residues. The CDR3 here is CASSVEELRTEQFF. The CDR3 bases are TGTGCCAGCAGCGTAGAAGAACTCAGGACAGAGCAGTTCTTC.

The DNA of the CDR3 is TGCGCCAGCAGCACCGGACTAGCGGGACCCCCAGATACGCAGTATTTT. It specifies CASSTGLAGPPDTQYF. The chain joins TRBV5-1 to TRBJ2-3; 12 bases match TRBD2. This CDR3 spans 16 amino acids. The germline CDR1 and CDR2 sequences are SGHRS and YFSETQ. The V gene end was trimmed by 4 bases and the J gene end by 4 bases; junction bases not matched to a gene: 7.

The chain couples TRBV24-1 to TRBJ2-5, with D tentatively TRBD1 (6 bases). Germline CDR1 is KGHDR and CDR2 is SFDVKD. There are 15 residues in the CDR3. The V end was cut by 2 bases, the J end by 0 bases, with 9 bases between. The CDR3 sequence is CATSDSHRDQETQYF. The CDR3 nucleotides read TGTGCCACCAGTGATTCGCACAGGGACCAAGAGACCCAGTACTTC.

The rearrangement links TRBV7-9 to TRBJ1-1, with 8 bases lining up with TRBD1. In germline, CDR1 is SEHNR, CDR2 FQNEAQ (reference sequence). The ends lost 6 bases at V and 4 bases at J; junction bases unmatched: 7. The CDR3 contains 14 residues. CDR3 sequence (DNA): TGTGCCAGCAGTCCGGACAGGGAGGTCACTGAAGCTTTCTTT. This codes for CASSPDREVTEAFF.

This sequence joins TRBV7-2 and TRBJ2-5, with 13 bases lining up with TRBD2. This CDR3 is 16 amino acids long. The J segment lost 0 bases and the V segment lost 4 bases, leaving 2 bases of the junction unmatched. Germline V lookup: CDR1 SGHTA, CDR2 FQGNSA. The DNA of the CDR3 is TGTGCCAGCAGCTGGGGACTAGCGGGAAACCAAGAGACCCAGTACTTC. It is translated as CASSWGLAGNQETQYF. Together with reference TRBV7-2 and TRBJ2-5, the CDR3 gives the full variable domain: GAGVSQSPSNKVTEKGKDVELRCDPISGHTALYWYRQSLGQGLEFLIYFQGNSAPDKSGLPSDRFSAERTGGSVSTLTIQRTQQEDSAVYLCASSWGLAGNQETQYFGPGTRLLVL.

The V and J genes are TRBV28 and TRBJ1-1, with 7 bases identical to TRBD1. Germline assignment: CDR1 MDHEN and CDR2 SYDVKM. The CDR3 spans 14 residues. V lost 6 bases, J lost 2 bases, and 6 bases stayed unmatched. The CDR3 DNA reads TGTGCCAGCAGAACCGGGACAGCAAACACTGAAGCTTTCTTT. Its protein is CASRTGTANTEAFF.